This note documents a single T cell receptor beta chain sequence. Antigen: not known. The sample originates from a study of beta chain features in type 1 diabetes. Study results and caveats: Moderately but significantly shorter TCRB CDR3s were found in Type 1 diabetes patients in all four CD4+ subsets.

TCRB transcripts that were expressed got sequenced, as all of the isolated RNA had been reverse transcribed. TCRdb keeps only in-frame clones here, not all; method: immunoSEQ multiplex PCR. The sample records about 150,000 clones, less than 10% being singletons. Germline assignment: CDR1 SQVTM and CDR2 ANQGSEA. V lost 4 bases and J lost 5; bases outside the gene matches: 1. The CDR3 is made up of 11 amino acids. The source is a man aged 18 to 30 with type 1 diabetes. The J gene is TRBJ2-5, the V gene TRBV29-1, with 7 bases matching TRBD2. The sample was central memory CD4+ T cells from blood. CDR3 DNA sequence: TGCAGCGTTGGGGAGGGGGAGACCCAGTACTTC. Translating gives CSVGEGETQYF.